This note documents a single T cell receptor (beta chain) sequence. What it binds is unknown. These donors counted as nominally healthy when sampled, but unrecorded immune exposures were likely. It was with 60 Vbeta and 13 Jbeta primers that the PCR ran. Assay used: immunoSEQ multiplex PCR; TCRdb lists only in-frame clones, some missing. This sample yields some 100,000 clones, of which roughly four fifths are seen a single time; 13% to 15% belongs to the top ten. Germline loops: CDR1 PRHDT, CDR2 FYEKMQ (reference sequence). This CDR3 has 17 amino acids. This entry belongs to a study of cytomegalovirus exposure and HLA in healthy donors. Study results and limitations: With later analysis, a missense DCLRE1C variant became linked to TCR beta V- and J-gene trimming.

The sample was PBMCs. V and J are TRBV13 and TRBJ2-5; perhaps TRBD2 as D (6 bases). Judging by the DNA end, TRBJ2-7 fits better; the J call may be wrong. The receptor was derived from a male donor in good health and CMV-seropositive. The chain's CDR3 is CASSLAGLDYPSYEQYF. In DNA, the CDR3 is TGTGCCAGCAGCTTAGCGGGTCTGGACTATCCTTCCTACGAGCAGTACTTC.